The 28 T cell receptor beta chains in this list originate from one sample, sequenced in a study of blood T cell repertoires in COVID-19. Sequencing used immunoSEQ multiplex PCR; TCRdb keeps in-frame clones, though not all of them. The repertoire holds 300,000 to 350,000 clones, with approximately 90% as singletons. The sequencing sample was made of PBMCs or T cells enriched from blood (not recorded which). The receptor set was obtained from a woman in her twenties or thirties who had been exposed to COVID-19.

The chain combines TRBV4-2 with TRBJ2-2; TRBD2 matches at 9 bases. The CDR3 totals 17 residues. V dropped 1 base and J dropped 0; count of bases not matched to a gene: 3. Germline V gene data show CDR1 as LGHNA and CDR2 as YNFKEQ. The CDR3 loop reads CASSQVPSGANTGELFF. The CDR3 nucleotides read TGTGCCAGCAGCCAAGTCCCTAGCGGGGCGAACACCGGGGAGCTGTTTTTT.

The chain couples TRBV5-6 to TRBJ1-3, with D uncertain. CDR3 length: 16 residues. CDR1 and CDR2 (germline): SGHDT, YYEEEE. The V and J ends lost 5 bases and 1 base respectively, with 16 bases between them. CDR3 sequence (DNA): TGTGCCAGCAGGTTTGGTGGCTTTACATCTGGAAACACCATATATTTT. Residues: CASRFGGFTSGNTIYF.

CDR3 nucleotides: TGTGCCAGCAGCTTAACAGGTAGATCAACTGAAGCTTTCTTT. Amino acid sequence: CASSLTGRSTEAFF. The chain combines TRBV7-9 with TRBJ1-1, with D maybe TRBD1 (5 bases). V shed 2 bases and J shed 5 bases, with 12 bases lying between them. This CDR3 comprises 14 residues. Germline lookup yields CDR1 SEHNR and CDR2 FQNEAQ (reference sequence).

The J gene is TRBJ2-2, the V gene TRBV24-1, with 9 bases aligning to TRBD1. The length of the CDR3 is 16 residues. Trimming cost V 4 bases and J 4 bases; bases outside gene matches: 6. The V gene's germline CDR1 is KGHDR and CDR2 SFDVKD. The CDR3 loop is CATSEHRGRGTGELFF. DNA of the CDR3: TGTGCCACCAGTGAGCACAGGGGGCGAGGCACCGGGGAGCTGTTTTTT.

This chain connects TRBV11-2 to TRBJ1-6, with D possibly being TRBD1 (5 bases). With 3 bases removed from V and 10 bases from J, the gap between germline ends came to 10 bases. Per germline, CDR1 SGHAT and CDR2 FQNNGV. This CDR3 has 13 amino acids. CDR3 DNA sequence: TGTGCCAGCAGCTTCGACAGAGCATCACCCCTCCACTTT. Amino acids: CASSFDRASPLHF.

V gene TRBV7-2 combines with J gene TRBJ1-2, with 9 bases matching TRBD1. CDR1 is SGHTA, CDR2 FQGNSA, per germline. There are 14 residues in the CDR3. V lost 0 bases to trimming and J lost 7 bases; unmatched junction nucleotides: 3. CDR3 nucleotides: TGTGCCAGCAGCTTAGCACCGGGACAGGGTGGCTACACCTTC. The encoded protein is CASSLAPGQGGYTF.

The V gene is TRBV28, the J gene TRBJ1-2; D gene ambiguous. V was trimmed by 5 bases and J by 7 bases, leaving 11 bases between them. The germline gives CDR1 MDHEN, CDR2 SYDVKM. This CDR3 comprises 12 residues. The CDR3 DNA sequence: TGTGCCAGCAGTCCTGAGGTCCGTGGCTACACCTTC. Its protein product is CASSPEVRGYTF.

The CDR3 nucleotides read TGCGCCAGCAGCATCCGGGACAGGGACAATCAGCCCCAGCATTTT. Translating it yields CASSIRDRDNQPQHF. The gene calls are TRBV4-1 and TRBJ1-5, with 9 bases aligning to TRBD1. Per germline, CDR1 MGHRA and CDR2 YSYEKL. J lost 3 bases, V lost 5 bases, and 5 bases had no gene match. The CDR3 contains 15 residues.

This chain connects TRBV5-1 to TRBJ1-1, with D unclear. The CDR3 is 15 amino acids. V was pared by 2 bases and J by 5 bases, with 16 bases between. Germline V lookup: CDR1 SGHRS, CDR2 YFSETQ. The CDR3 DNA sequence: TGCGCCAGCAGCTTCCGGTTCGGAATCGGGACTGAAGCTTTCTTT. It encodes CASSFRFGIGTEAFF.

As DNA, the CDR3 is TGTGCCAGCAGCCCGGGACAACCCGACTTCGGGCCCCAGCATTTT. It translates to CASSPGQPDFGPQHF. The chain recombines TRBV9 with TRBJ1-5, with a possible D match to TRBD1 (6 bases). This CDR3 has 15 residues. Per germline, CDR1 SGDLS and CDR2 YYNGEE. V was pared by 4 bases and J by 9 bases, with 20 bases between.

This clone is a singleton in its sample. This rearrangement joins TRBV18 to TRBJ2-2; 10 bases are a match to TRBD1. The germline V gene encodes CDR1 KGHSH and CDR2 LQKENI. This CDR3 contains 13 residues. Trimming removed 8 bases from V and 5 bases from J; junction bases left unmatched: 2. The CDR3 nucleotides are TGTGCCAGCAGACAGGGGGCGACCGGGGAGCTGTTTTTT. It specifies CASRQGATGELFF.

The chain employs TRBV29-1 and TRBJ1-3; TRBD1 might be the D (5 bases). Germline loops: CDR1 SQVTM, CDR2 ANQGSEA. The V gene lost 5 bases and the J gene lost 8 bases, with 13 bases spanning the gap. The CDR3 is 12 amino acids. The CDR3 reads CSVQVVRDTIYF. Written as DNA, the CDR3 is TGCAGCGTTCAGGTGGTCAGGGACACCATATATTTT.

The chain links TRBV19 to TRBJ1-2; perhaps TRBD1 as D (5 bases). The CDR3 covers 15 residues. Germline assignment: CDR1 LNHDA and CDR2 SQIVND (reference sequence). V lost 6 bases, J lost 0 bases, and 14 bases lay in between. CDR3 in amino acids: CASSRGTESNYGYTF. The CDR3 DNA reads as TGTGCCAGTAGCCGCGGGACGGAGTCTAACTATGGCTACACCTTC. The whole variable domain, filled in from reference TRBV19 and TRBJ1-2, reads DGGITQSPKYLFRKEGQNVTLSCEQNLNHDAMYWYRQDPGQGLRLIYYSQIVNDFQKGDIAEGYSVSREKKESFPLTVTSAQKNPTAFYLCASSRGTESNYGYTFGSGTRLTVV.

The genes are TRBV7-9 and TRBJ1-4, with D unclear. Germline V gives CDR1 SEHNR, CDR2 FQNEAQ (reference sequence). This CDR3 comprises 18 residues. Trimming took 4 bases from V and 6 from J, leaving 24 bases between them. The CDR3 nucleotides are TGTGCCAGCAGCTCCACAAAATCAGGACGGGAGGTTTATGAAAAACTGTTTTTT. This encodes CASSSTKSGREVYEKLFF.

The chain recombines TRBV7-2 with TRBJ2-3; D possibly corresponds to TRBD1 (5 bases). V was trimmed by 1 base and J by 7 bases, leaving 15 bases between them. This CDR3 is 15 amino acids long. Germline-derived CDR1 and CDR2 are SGHTA and FQGNSA. The CDR3, as DNA: TGTGCCAGCAGCTTAGGGGGCACCTTGATGAATACGCAGTATTTT. This translates into CASSLGGTLMNTQYF.

The rearrangement links TRBV4-3 to TRBJ1-2; a weak D match, TRBD1 (5 bases). Germline V gives CDR1 LGHNA, CDR2 YSLEER. Trimming cost V 1 base and J 4 bases, with 19 bases left between them. The CDR3 runs 17 residues. CDR3 in amino acids: CASSQGIQGGIPYGYTF. The CDR3 bases are TGCGCCAGCAGCCAAGGTATCCAGGGTGGTATTCCCTATGGCTACACCTTC.

This CDR3 is CASSPHRTGELFF. Written as DNA, the CDR3 is TGTGCCAGCAGCCCCCACAGGACCGGGGAGCTGTTTTTT. The chain couples TRBV3-1 (or the pseudogene TRBV3-2) to TRBJ2-2, with a possible D match to TRBD1 (5 bases). Germline CDR1 is LGHDT and CDR2 is YNNKEL (reference sequence). CDR3 length: 13 residues. The V end lost 4 bases, the J end lost 5 bases, and 8 bases lay between the germline ends.

The chain combines TRBV18 with TRBJ1-5, with D possibly TRBD1 on 6 matching bases. The V gene's germline CDR1 is KGHSH and CDR2 LQKENI. This CDR3 comprises 14 residues. V lost 4 bases, J lost 3 bases, and 10 bases lay in between. The CDR3, as DNA: TGTGCCAGCTCACGGCAGGGGCACAATCAGCCCCAGCATTTT. The encoded protein is CASSRQGHNQPQHF.

V gene TRBV19 combines with J gene TRBJ1-1; 8 bases fit TRBD1. The CDR3 runs to 15 residues. V lost 5 bases, J lost 2 bases, and 7 bases stayed unmatched. Germline-derived CDR1 and CDR2 are LNHDA and SQIVND (reference sequence). The CDR3 region is CASSQGAGKNTEAFF. For the CDR3, the DNA is TGTGCCAGTAGTCAGGGGGCGGGTAAAAACACTGAAGCTTTCTTT.

The rearrangement uses TRBV9 and TRBJ2-3, with 9 positions matching TRBD2. CDR1 and CDR2 (germline): SGDLS, YYNGEE. J gave up 2 bases and V 0 bases, and 4 bases lay outside the gene matches. CDR3 length equals 16 residues. This CDR3 reads CASSVGGGAPTDTQYF. The DNA for the CDR3 is TGTGCCAGCAGCGTAGGCGGGGGGGCCCCCACAGATACGCAGTATTTT. Full variable domain (outside the CDR3, taken from reference TRBV9 and TRBJ2-3): DSGVTQTPKHLITATGQRVTLRCSPRSGDLSVYWYQQSLDQGLQFLIQYYNGEERAKGNILERFSAQQFPDLHSELNLSSLELGDSALYFCASSVGGGAPTDTQYFGPGTRLTVL.

The chain recombines TRBV20-1 with TRBJ2-7, with 12 bases that match TRBD1. V shed 3 bases and J 6 bases; nucleotides not matched to a gene: 9. Germline lookup yields CDR1 DFQATT and CDR2 SNEGSKA (reference sequence). This CDR3 spans 15 amino acids. The CDR3 spells CSASTGTGGSGEQYF. The CDR3 DNA reads as TGCAGTGCTAGTACCGGGACAGGGGGCTCTGGCGAGCAGTACTTC.

J is TRBJ1-2 and V is TRBV2; TRBD1 is a possible D gene (5 bases). CDR1 is SNHLY, CDR2 FYNNEI, per germline. CDR3 length equals 12 residues. V shed 7 bases and J shed 2 bases, with 8 bases lying between them. The CDR3 sequence is CASMGGNYGYTF. For the CDR3, the DNA is TGTGCCAGCATGGGGGGGAACTATGGCTACACCTTC.

This clone showed up just once. The chain joins TRBV5-1 to TRBJ1-1; D is possibly TRBD1 (6 bases). The germline CDR1 and CDR2 sequences are SGHRS and YFSETQ. Trimming cost V 4 bases and J 3 bases, with 13 bases left between them. The CDR3 sequence is 14 residues long. The CDR3 nucleotides are TGCGCCAGCAGCGGGTCACAGGGATACACTGAAGCTTTCTTT. It encodes CASSGSQGYTEAFF.

This chain connects TRBV11-2 to TRBJ1-3, with D possibly being TRBD1 (5 bases). Trimming took off 1 base at V and 8 bases at J, with 12 bases between the two ends. The CDR3 is made up of 14 amino acids. The V gene's germline CDR1 is SGHAT and CDR2 FQNNGV. In DNA form, the CDR3 reads TGTGCCAGCAGCTTAGGGGGCCGAATAGACACCATATATTTT. Translated, it gives CASSLGGRIDTIYF.

The V and J genes are TRBV5-1 and TRBJ1-3; no reliable D call. Trimming shortened V by 2 bases and J by 0 bases, and 12 bases separated the two germline ends. This CDR3 is built from 16 residues. Germline-derived CDR1 and CDR2 are SGHRS and YFSETQ. The CDR3 nucleotides are TGCGCCAGCAGCTTAGATATTTCTATCTCTGGAAACACCATATATTTT. It yields the protein CASSLDISISGNTIYF. Full variable domain (outside the CDR3, taken from reference TRBV5-1 and TRBJ1-3): KAGVTQTPRYLIKTRGQQVTLSCSPISGHRSVSWYQQTPGQGLQFLFEYFSETQRNKGNFPGRFSGRQFSNSRSEMNVSTLELGDSALYLCASSLDISISGNTIYFGEGSWLTVV.

The gene calls are TRBV2 and TRBJ1-2; 10 bases are a match to TRBD1. The CDR3 extends over 14 amino acids. Germline lookup yields CDR1 SNHLY and CDR2 FYNNEI. V shed 6 bases and J 7 bases; nucleotides not matched to a gene: 8. The CDR3 sequence is CASRGIRDRGGYTF. The CDR3 DNA reads TGTGCCAGCAGGGGAATCCGGGACAGGGGTGGCTACACCTTC.

V gene TRBV19 combines with J gene TRBJ1-2; D is unclear. Germline CDR1 reads LNHDA; CDR2 reads SQIVND (reference sequence). There are 12 residues in the CDR3. V was pared by 3 bases and J by 7 bases, with 9 bases between. In nucleotides, the CDR3 is TGTGCCAGTAGTATGAGGCGGGGTGGCTACACCTTC. The encoded protein is CASSMRRGGYTF.

The chain uses TRBV19 and TRBJ1-2; TRBD1 aligns across 10 bases. Germline loops: CDR1 LNHDA, CDR2 SQIVND (reference sequence). The V and J ends lost 6 bases and 7 bases, in that order; junction bases with no gene match: 8. The CDR3 is made up of 14 amino acids. CDR3: CASRRQGALSGYTF. The DNA of the CDR3 is TGTGCCAGTAGAAGACAGGGGGCCTTGTCTGGCTACACCTTC.